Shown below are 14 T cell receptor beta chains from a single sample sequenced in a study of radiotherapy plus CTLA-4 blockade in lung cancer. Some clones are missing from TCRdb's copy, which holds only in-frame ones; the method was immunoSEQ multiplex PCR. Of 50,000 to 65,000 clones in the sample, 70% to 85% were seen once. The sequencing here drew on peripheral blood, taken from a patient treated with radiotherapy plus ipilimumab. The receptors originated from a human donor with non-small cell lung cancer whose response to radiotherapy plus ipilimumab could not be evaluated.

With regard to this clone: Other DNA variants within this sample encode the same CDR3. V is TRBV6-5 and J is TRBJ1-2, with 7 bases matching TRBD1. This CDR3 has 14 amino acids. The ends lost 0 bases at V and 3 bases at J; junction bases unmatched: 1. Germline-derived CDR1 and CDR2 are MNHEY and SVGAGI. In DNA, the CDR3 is TGTGCCAGCAGTTACTCGGGGACAGACTATGGCTACACCTTC. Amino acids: CASSYSGTDYGYTF.

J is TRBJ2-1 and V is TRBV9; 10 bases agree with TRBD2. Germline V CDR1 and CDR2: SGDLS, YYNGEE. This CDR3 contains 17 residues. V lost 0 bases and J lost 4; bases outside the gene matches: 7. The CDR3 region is CASSVGSSGRTYNEQFF. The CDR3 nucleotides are TGTGCCAGCAGCGTAGGCTCTAGCGGGAGAACTTACAATGAGCAGTTCTTC.

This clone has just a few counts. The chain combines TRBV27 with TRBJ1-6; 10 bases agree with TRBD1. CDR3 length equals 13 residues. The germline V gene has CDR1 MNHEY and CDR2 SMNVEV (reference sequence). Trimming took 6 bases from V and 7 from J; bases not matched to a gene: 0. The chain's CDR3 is CASRGQGNSPLHF. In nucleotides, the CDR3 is TGTGCCAGCAGGGGACAGGGGAATTCACCCCTCCACTTT.

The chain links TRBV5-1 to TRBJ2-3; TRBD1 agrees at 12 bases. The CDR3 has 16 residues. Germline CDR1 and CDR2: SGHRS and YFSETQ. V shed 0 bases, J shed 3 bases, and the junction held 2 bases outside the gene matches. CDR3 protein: CASSLVGQGATDTQYF. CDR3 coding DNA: TGCGCCAGCAGCTTGGTGGGACAGGGGGCAACAGATACGCAGTATTTT.

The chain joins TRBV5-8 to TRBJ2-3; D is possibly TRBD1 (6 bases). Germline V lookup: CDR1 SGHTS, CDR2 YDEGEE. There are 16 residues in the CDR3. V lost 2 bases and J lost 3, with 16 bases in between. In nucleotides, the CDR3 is TGTGCCAGCAGCTTCGCGCTCGGACAGAGGACAGATACGCAGTATTTT. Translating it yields CASSFALGQRTDTQYF.

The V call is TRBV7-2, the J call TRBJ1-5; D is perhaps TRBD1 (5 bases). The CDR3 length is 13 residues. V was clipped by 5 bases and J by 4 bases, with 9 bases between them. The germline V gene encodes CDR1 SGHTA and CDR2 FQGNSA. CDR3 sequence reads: CASSQGVNQPQHF. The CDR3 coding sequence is TGTGCCAGCAGCCAAGGGGTTAATCAGCCCCAGCATTTT.

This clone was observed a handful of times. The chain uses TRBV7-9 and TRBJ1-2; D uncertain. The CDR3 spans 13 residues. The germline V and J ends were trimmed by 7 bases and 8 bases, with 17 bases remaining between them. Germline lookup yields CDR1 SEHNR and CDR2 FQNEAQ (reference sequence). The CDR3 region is CASTTLRLEGYTF. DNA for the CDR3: TGTGCCAGCACCACTCTAAGACTGGAGGGCTACACCTTC. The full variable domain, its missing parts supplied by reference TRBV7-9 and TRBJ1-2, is DTGVSQNPRHKITKRGQNVTFRCDPISEHNRLYWYRQTLGQGPEFLTYFQNEAQLEKSRLLSDRFSAERPKGSFSTLEIQRTEQGDSAMYLCASTTLRLEGYTFGSGTRLTVV.

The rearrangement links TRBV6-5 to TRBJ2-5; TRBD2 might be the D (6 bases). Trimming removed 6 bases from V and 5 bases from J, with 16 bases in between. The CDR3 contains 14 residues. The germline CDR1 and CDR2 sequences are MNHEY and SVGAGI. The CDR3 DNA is TGTGCCAGCAGGCTAGACGGGGGTACGGAGACCCAGTACTTC. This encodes CASRLDGGTETQYF.

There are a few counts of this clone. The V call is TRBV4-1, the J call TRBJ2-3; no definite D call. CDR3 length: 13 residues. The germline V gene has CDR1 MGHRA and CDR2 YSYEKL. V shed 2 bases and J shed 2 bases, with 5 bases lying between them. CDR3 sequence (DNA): TGCGCCAGCAGCCAAATAATCACAGATACGCAGTATTTT. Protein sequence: CASSQIITDTQYF.

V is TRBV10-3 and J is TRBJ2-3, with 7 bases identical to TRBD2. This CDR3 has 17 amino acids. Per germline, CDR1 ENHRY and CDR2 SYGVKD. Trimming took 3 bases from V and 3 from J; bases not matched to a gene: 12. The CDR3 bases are TGTGCCATCAGTGATGGGGGGAGGGTTTCTCGGACAGATACGCAGTATTTT. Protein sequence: CAISDGGRVSRTDTQYF.

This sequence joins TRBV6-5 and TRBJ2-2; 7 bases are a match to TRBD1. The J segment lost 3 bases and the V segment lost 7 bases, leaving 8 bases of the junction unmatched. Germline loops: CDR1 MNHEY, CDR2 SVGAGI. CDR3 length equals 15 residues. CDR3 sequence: CASTSGQGDTGELFF. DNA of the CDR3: TGTGCCAGCACTTCGGGGCAGGGGGACACCGGGGAGCTGTTTTTT.

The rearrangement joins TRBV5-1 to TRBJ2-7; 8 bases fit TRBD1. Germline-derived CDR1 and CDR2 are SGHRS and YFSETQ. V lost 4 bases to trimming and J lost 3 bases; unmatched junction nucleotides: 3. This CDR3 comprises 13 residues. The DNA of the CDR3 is TGCGCCAGCAGCCAGGGACAGGACTACGAGCAGTACTTC. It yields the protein CASSQGQDYEQYF.

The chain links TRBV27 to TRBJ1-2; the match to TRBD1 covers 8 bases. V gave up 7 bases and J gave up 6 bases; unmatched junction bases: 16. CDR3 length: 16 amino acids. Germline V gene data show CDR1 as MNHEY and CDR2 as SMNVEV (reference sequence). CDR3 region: CASNKSRTGYGDGYTF. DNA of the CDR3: TGTGCCAGCAATAAATCACGGACAGGGTATGGGGATGGCTACACCTTC.

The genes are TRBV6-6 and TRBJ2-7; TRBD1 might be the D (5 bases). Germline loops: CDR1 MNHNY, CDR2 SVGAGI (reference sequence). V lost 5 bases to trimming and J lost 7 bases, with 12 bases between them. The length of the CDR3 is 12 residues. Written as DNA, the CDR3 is TGTGCCAGCAGTCCAGGGAAGGAAGAGCAGTACTTC. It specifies CASSPGKEEQYF.